This T cell receptor beta chain originates from a study of graft-versus-host responses after intestinal transplantation. The wider study: Induction with anti-thymocyte globulin, then tacrolimus and steroids for around three years, was given to all recipients.

About this clone itself: Its antigen remains unknown.

Sequencing was performed with immunoSEQ multiplex PCR; in TCRdb, only in-frame clones are kept and a portion is missing. The sample includes more than 95,000 clones, more than 85% seen only once; the top ten take roughly 1.2%. From germline, CDR1 is SNHLY and CDR2 FYNNEI. This CDR3 spans 20 amino acids. V was pared by 3 bases and J by 0 bases, with 13 bases of the junction left unmatched. The sample consisted of unstimulated CD8+ T cells sorted from spleen or lymph node cells, taken before intestinal transplant. The clonotype was recovered from a human donor who received an intestinal transplant. This sequence joins TRBV2 and TRBJ2-6; TRBD1 aligns across 8 bases. The CDR3 here is CASSDVRGRGRASGANVLTF. In DNA form, the CDR3 reads TGTGCCAGCAGTGATGTCCGAGGCAGGGGGCGGGCCTCTGGGGCCAACGTCCTGACTTTC.